This T cell receptor beta chain was recovered during a study of technical replicates of blood from a handful of donors. Using immunoSEQ multiplex PCR, the repertoire was profiled, and TCRdb retains in-frame clones only, with some absent. The sample records approximately 87,000 clones, around 94% being singletons. Specimen: T cells isolated from PBMCs. This TCR was recovered from a human donor in good health.

The CDR3 region has the DNA TGCGCCTCCGGGACAGGGGAAGAGACCCAGTACTTC. Its protein is CASGTGEETQYF. V usage is TRBV5-1 and J usage is TRBJ2-5, with 10 bases that match TRBD1. Germline V gives CDR1 SGHRS, CDR2 YFSETQ. The J segment lost 3 bases and the V segment lost 10 bases, leaving 3 bases of the junction unmatched. This CDR3 contains 12 residues.